This is a list of T cell receptor beta chains from one sample in a study of post-analysis software for immune sequencing data. TCRdb redid the calling of the PCR reads with MiXCR, one entry per CDR3 protein. This table has about 680,000 distinct CDR3 sequences, 55% to 60% appearing once. Specimen: blood. The receptors were sampled from a girl aged 2-10 years with multiple sclerosis. Each CDR3 is given with its conserved first and last residue. The size of a clone is reported for some rows only, either as once, few or many, or as a class for expanded clones.

cdr3_length	v_call	j_call	clone_size	cdr3_aa
13	TRBV24-1	TRBJ1-1	NA	CATSQVGSTEAFF
14	TRBV2	TRBJ1-6	NA	CASNGGFSVSPLHF
17	TRBV6-2/TRBV6-3	TRBJ1-2	NA	CASSYMSGDGVYYGYTF
15	TRBV12-3/TRBV12-4	TRBJ1-2	NA	CASSLGAKSTYGYTF
15	TRBV29-1	TRBJ1-2	few	CSVQARDSAFYGYTF
17	TRBV6-6	TRBJ2-3	NA	CASSKKLRGGSTDTQYF
15	TRBV12-3/TRBV12-4	TRBJ2-7	NA	CASSVLEGSSYEQYF
14	TRBV10-1	TRBJ2-5	NA	CASSGTDSQETQYF
13	TRBV29-1	TRBJ2-3	few	CSVDGGSTDTQYF
14	TRBV4-1	TRBJ2-3	NA	CASSLDLGGDTQYF
15	TRBV20-1	TRBJ2-4	NA	CSARVSGGSKNIQYF
16	TRBV9	TRBJ2-3	NA	CASSVRGGGSTDTQYF
15	TRBV7-2	TRBJ2-1	NA	CASSQGDLDYSEQFF
16	TRBV7-2	TRBJ1-5	few	CASSPDRGSLDQPQHF
20	TRBV20-1	TRBJ2-1	NA	CSARSTPGLALVVSYNEQFF
16	TRBV5-1	TRBJ1-4	once	CASSLEGGTLGEKLFF
15	TRBV11-2	TRBJ2-5	NA	CASSSRQEWSETQYF
19	TRBV3-1	TRBJ2-5	NA	CAGSQDFGSSGSLQETQYF
13	TRBV29-1	TRBJ2-5	NA	CSVERGRQETQYF
15	TRBV24-1	TRBJ2-2	NA	CATSDSTGSTGELFF
18	TRBV12-3/TRBV12-4	TRBJ2-5	NA	CASTPGPGGLRWQETQYF
15	TRBV6-6	TRBJ2-7	NA	CASSSHRTSGYEQYF
13	TRBV20-1	TRBJ2-7	NA	CSARGGTGVEQYF
15	TRBV4-1	TRBJ1-3	NA	CASSQDRSSGNTIYF
15	TRBV28	NA	few	CASSPWGQGGYEQYF
13	TRBV7-2	TRBJ1-1	NA	CASSLLGFTEAFF
13	TRBV27	TRBJ1-2	few	CASGQGGIIGYTF
10	TRBV20-1	TRBJ1-5	once	CSAGSQPQHF
17	TRBV10-3	TRBJ2-3	NA	CAISESAAPQYTDTQYF
20	TRBV5-8	TRBJ2-1	NA	CASSLFRSGGPNSSYNEQFF
15	TRBV24-1	TRBJ2-1	few	CATSGRGFSYNEQFF
13	TRBV29-1	TRBJ2-7	NA	CSVVSGTSYEQYF
12	TRBV5-1	TRBJ1-2	NA	CASSTGEYGYTF
14	TRBV20-1	TRBJ1-6	NA	CSARDLLPDSPLHF
13	TRBV29-1	TRBJ2-7	few	CSVEVGANYEQYF
14	TRBV6-5	TRBJ2-7	NA	CASSTRYGSYEQYF
16	TRBV7-2	TRBJ1-1	NA	CASSLALGQGNTEAFF
15	TRBV7-6	TRBJ2-5	few	CASSLGSGREETQYF
16	TRBV11-2	TRBJ1-2	NA	CASSLDWTGAYDGYTF
13	TRBV18	TRBJ2-1	once	CASSPSGRHEQFF
20	TRBV7-8	TRBJ2-1	NA	CASKDSWGTSGRSSYNEQFF
12	TRBV20-1	TRBJ2-3	NA	CSAPNPKDTQYF
14	TRBV20-1	TRBJ2-1	NA	CSKIAGGYSDEQFF
14	TRBV12-3/TRBV12-4	TRBJ1-1	NA	CASSLFERYTEAFF
14	TRBV5-1	TRBJ2-7	NA	CASSLSSGPYEQYF
16	TRBV14	TRBJ2-7	NA	CASSRPGTSGRYEQYF